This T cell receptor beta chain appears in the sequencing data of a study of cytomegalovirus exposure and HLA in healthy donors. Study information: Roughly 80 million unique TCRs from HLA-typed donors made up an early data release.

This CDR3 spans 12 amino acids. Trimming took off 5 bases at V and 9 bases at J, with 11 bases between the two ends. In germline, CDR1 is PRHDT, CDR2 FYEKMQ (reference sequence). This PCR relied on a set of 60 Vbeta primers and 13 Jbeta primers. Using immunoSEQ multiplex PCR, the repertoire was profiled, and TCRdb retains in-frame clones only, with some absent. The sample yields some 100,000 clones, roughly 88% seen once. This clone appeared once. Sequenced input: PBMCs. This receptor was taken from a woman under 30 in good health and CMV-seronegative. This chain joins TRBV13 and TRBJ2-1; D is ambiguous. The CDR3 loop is CASSPRSGEQFF. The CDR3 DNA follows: TGTGCCAGCAGCCCAAGGTCAGGTGAGCAGTTCTTC.